This TCR beta chain was recovered during a study of Ad26.COV2.S vaccination and SARS-CoV-2 variants. As to treatment: roughly 18 received Ad26.COV2.S at low or high dose, single or two shots; several received placebo; per-sample allocation not given. Repertoires come from day 63 after the first vaccine or placebo injection. With 4 bases removed from V and 4 bases from J, the gap between germline ends came to 14 bases. The CDR3 loop spans 16 amino acids. CDR1 and CDR2 from the germline V gene are PRHDT and FYEKMQ (reference sequence). The method was immunoSEQ multiplex PCR; TCRdb's version includes in-frame clones alone and lacks a portion of them. In the table there are fewer than 400,000 clones, 85% to 90% of which are singletons.

Here the sequenced sample was peripheral blood, taken in a trial of Ad26.COV2.S vaccine versus placebo. This chain joins TRBV13 and TRBJ1-6, with unresolved D. The receptor was isolated from a person aged 18-65 years who received the Ad26.COV2.S COVID-19 vaccine or a placebo. The CDR3 DNA reads TGTGCCAGCAGCTCGGGAGCGATCGGGTATAATTCACCCCTCCACTTT. Its protein product is CASSSGAIGYNSPLHF.